The entry below describes one TCR beta chain. Study processing details: Amplification from reference gene primers served as the basis for estimated nucleated cell counts. The assay was immunoSEQ multiplex PCR, and TCRdb's table has in-frame clones only and misses some. That table furnishes V, J and clone size, whereas the DNA furnished D and trimming. The sample yields around 50,000 clones, around 90% seen once. The sample comes from a study of blood T cell repertoires in COVID-19. Study overall: COVID-19 samples from acute and convalescent phases originated in the United States, Italy and Spain. T cells, B-cell-depleted T cells, or PBMCs supplied cDNA or gDNA.

The germline V gene has CDR1 SGDLS and CDR2 YYNGEE. The CDR3 has 14 residues. J was trimmed by 2 bases and V by 4 bases; bases with no gene match: 4. The TCR was taken from a man in his fifties with active COVID-19. Input material: peripheral blood. The chain carries TRBV9 and TRBJ2-3; 7 nucleotides line up with TRBD2. DNA of the CDR3: TGTGCCAGCAGCCTGGGGGGGATCACAGATACGCAGTATTTT. It codes for CASSLGGITDTQYF. Combining the CDR3 with reference TRBV9 and TRBJ2-3 gives the whole variable domain DSGVTQTPKHLITATGQRVTLRCSPRSGDLSVYWYQQSLDQGLQFLIQYYNGEERAKGNILERFSAQQFPDLHSELNLSSLELGDSALYFCASSLGGITDTQYFGPGTRLTVL.